This T cell receptor beta chain was sequenced in a study of CD8 T cells in Susac syndrome (dated by TCRdb to between 2018 and 2021). Regarding the research as a whole: Of the Susac syndrome patients who were sequenced, eight or nine were in clinical remission while six had clinically active disease. At blood withdrawal, Susac syndrome patients were therapy-naive, treated with corticosteroids (with IVIg additionally given to some), or treated with IVIg alone. Repertoire sequencing was used to test whether CD8+ T cell activation and differentiation in Susac syndrome was antigen driven. Overall results and qualifications from the work: In the CD4+ T cell repertoire of Susac syndrome patients, clonal expansion was not detected. The study acknowledged that relatively few individuals were included in the TCR sequencing and HLA analysis.

RNA was extracted using the RNeasy kit, and about 0.5 to 1 ug of the RNA was reverse transcribed with random hexamers. TCR beta CDR3 regions were amplified with the immunoSEQ multiplex PCR assay covering 54 Vbeta and 13 Jbeta segments. Bias from PCR amplification was corrected by using a synthetic template baseline for primer optimization and for computational correction. In the paper's pipeline: Reads were annotated to V, D and J genes according to IMGT and were analyzed with immunoSEQ Analyzer, with only productive sequences retained. Clonality was calculated as one minus the Shannon entropy normalized by log2 of the number of productive unique sequences. For each patient and control, public and private clones were evaluated within the 100 most prevalent clones. A clone was defined as Susac-specific if it was absent from the healthy and MS cohorts, from roughly 980 published viral clones and from other ImmuneACCESS disease sequences. TCRdb took the public reads, trimmed them with fastp at Q25, ran MiXCR for clone calling and kept in-frame beta chains. Rows merge per CDR3 protein into single entries with the most common DNA and genes. The authors' filters were not applied to this entry. The sample includes around 180,000 distinct CDR3 sequences, with roughly 94% observed a single time. The biggest ten clones account for roughly 0.11% of the sample.

Concerning this clonotype itself: The target of this receptor is not known. No much larger clonotype is one base removed from it; base qualities were not supplied.

Trimming removed 6 bases from V and 8 bases from J, leaving 26 bases between the germline ends. The germline V gene provides CDR1 MGHDK and CDR2 SYGVNS. Measured from the cysteine to the phenylalanine, the CDR3 is 17 residues long. Solely the CDR3 DNA is kept, with 51 bases framed from the first base. Peripheral blood CD8+ and CD4+ T cells from healthy donors, Susac syndrome patients and multiple sclerosis patients were profiled by high-throughput TCR beta sequencing. Recently defined diagnostic criteria for definite or probable disease were met by the Susac syndrome patients. CD8+ TEMRA cells were enriched by FACS, while bulk CD8+ and CD4+ T cells were purified by magnetic negative isolation. Blood was drawn into EDTA tubes, processed within 24 hours, and PBMCs were isolated by density gradient centrifugation. PBMCs intended for TCR sequencing were cryopreserved in liquid nitrogen and thawed later in a water bath at 37 degrees C. Purity of sorted or isolated CD4+, CD8+ and CD8+ TEMRA cells was at least 90%.

Sequencing input: CD4+ T cells from PBMCs. Recombination joined TRBV25-1 with TRBJ2-1; the D gene is possibly TRBD1 or TRBD2, each agreeing over 5 bases. This TCR was sampled from a human donor with Susac syndrome. Read as DNA, the sequence is TGTGCCAGCAGCGACAGCCCCCCGGGAAGACACGACCATGAGCAGTTCTTC. Its coded protein is CASSDSPPGRHDHEQFF.